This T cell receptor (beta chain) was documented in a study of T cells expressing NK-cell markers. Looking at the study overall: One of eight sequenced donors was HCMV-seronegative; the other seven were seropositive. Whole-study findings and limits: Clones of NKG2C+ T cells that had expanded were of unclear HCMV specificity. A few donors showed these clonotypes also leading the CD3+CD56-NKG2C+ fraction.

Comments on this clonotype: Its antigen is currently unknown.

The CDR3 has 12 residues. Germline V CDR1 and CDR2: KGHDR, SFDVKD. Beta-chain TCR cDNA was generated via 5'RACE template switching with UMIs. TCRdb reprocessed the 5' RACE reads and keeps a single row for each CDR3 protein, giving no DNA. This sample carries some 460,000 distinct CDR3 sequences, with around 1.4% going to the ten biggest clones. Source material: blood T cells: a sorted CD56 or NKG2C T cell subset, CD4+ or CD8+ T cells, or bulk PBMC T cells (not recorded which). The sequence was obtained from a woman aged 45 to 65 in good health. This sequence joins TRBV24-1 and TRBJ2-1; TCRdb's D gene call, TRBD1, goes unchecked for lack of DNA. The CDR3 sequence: CATGAGSNEQFF.